This T cell receptor beta chain was recovered during a study of blood T cell repertoires in COVID-19. Study background: Sites across the United States, Italy and Spain contributed samples from acute and convalescent COVID-19. Sources were T cells, B-cell-depleted T cells, or PBMCs; the material itself was cDNA or gDNA.

Authors' processing steps: How many nucleated cells were present was estimated from reference gene primer amplification. Sequencing used immunoSEQ multiplex PCR; TCRdb keeps in-frame clones, though not all of them. Clone size and the V and J calls come from that table; the DNA yielded D and trimming. Seen here are about 110,000 clones, over 65% observed once, and the top ten hold more than 3.5%. The V gene lost 1 base and the J gene lost 4 bases, with 13 bases spanning the gap. The CDR3 has 15 amino acids. The germline gives CDR1 SEHNR, CDR2 FQNEAQ (reference sequence). The sequenced sample consisted of peripheral blood. The chain couples TRBV7-9 to TRBJ1-2; D perhaps matches TRBD1 (6 bases). The sequence came from a woman at least 80 years old with acute or convalescent COVID-19. DNA of the CDR3: TGTGCCAGCAGCTTAGGGACAGAAGCCCCCTATGGCTACACCTTC. It specifies CASSLGTEAPYGYTF.